This paragraph reports one TCR beta chain. Its antigen is as yet unknown. Measured with immunoSEQ multiplex PCR; TCRdb has only the in-frame clones, and not every one. This sample has around 140,000 clones; roughly 86% occur once, and the top ten carry roughly 9%. This sample was included in a study of cytomegalovirus exposure and HLA in healthy donors. Study-wide points: It was found in a later analysis that first-cohort TCR clusters tended to co-occur in the approximately 130 validation repertoires. Cytomegalovirus status was reportedly diagnosed by the classifier with high specificity and sensitivity. The listing of 150 to 200 TCR beta chains classed them as cytomegalovirus-associated.

The donors formed part of the 120-subject validation cohort, distinct from the roughly 620-subject first cohort. The source material was PBMCs. The TCR originated in a man aged 18 to 29 in good health and CMV-seropositive.

CDR3 sequence: CASSQRTGGDQPQHF. The CDR3 DNA reads TGTGCCAGCAGCCAACGGACAGGAGGCGACCAGCCCCAGCATTTT. J is TRBJ1-5 and V is TRBV6-4; 7 nucleotides align to TRBD1. The length of the CDR3 is 15 residues. After removal of 6 bases from V and 7 bases from J, the junction contained 12 bases not matched to a gene. Germline V gene sequence: CDR1 MRHNA, CDR2 SNTAGT.